The 3 T cell receptor beta chains below all came from one sample that was sequenced in a study of T-cell memory formation after mild COVID-19. MiXCR was run by TCRdb on the 5' RACE reads, yielding one entry per CDR3 protein. This table has under 650,000 distinct CDR3 sequences, approximately 19% appearing once. Sequenced: PBMCs or a T cell subset sorted from them (not recorded which). The receptors stem from an adult woman who had mild COVID-19 (a few samples of this study predate the infection). Cell type and time point are not known.

This clonotype has only a few counts. The gene calls are TRBV7-8 and TRBJ1-5; possibly TRBD1 for D (6 bases). This CDR3 has 14 amino acids. V lost 5 bases, J lost 6 bases, and 14 bases lay in between. Germline values: CDR1 SGHVS, CDR2 FQNEAQ. CDR3 nucleotide sequence: TGTGCCAGCAGCGGGGGGGCAGGGTTTCAGCCCCAGCATTTT. Translated, it gives CASSGGAGFQPQHF.

As to this clonotype: An end of the junction does not agree with germline; a read error may underlie this. This chain connects TRBV5-5 to TRBJ2-3; D unclear. CDR3 size: 14 residues. CDR1 and CDR2 from the germline V gene are SGHKS and YYEKEE (reference sequence). The CDR3 coding sequence is TGTGCCAGCAGCTCCGAATGGGGTGCTGATAGGCAGTATTTT. Translating it yields CASSSEWGADRQYF.

The genes are TRBV6-5 and TRBJ1-1; perhaps TRBD1 as D (6 bases). V was shortened by 0 bases and J by 6 bases, with 14 bases between the two germline ends. The CDR3 has 15 residues. Per the germline V gene, CDR1 is MNHEY and CDR2 is SVGAGI. CDR3 nucleotide sequence: TGTGCCAGCAGTTACTCCCTTGTCAGGGGCTCTGAAGCTTTCTTT. Translation: CASSYSLVRGSEAFF.